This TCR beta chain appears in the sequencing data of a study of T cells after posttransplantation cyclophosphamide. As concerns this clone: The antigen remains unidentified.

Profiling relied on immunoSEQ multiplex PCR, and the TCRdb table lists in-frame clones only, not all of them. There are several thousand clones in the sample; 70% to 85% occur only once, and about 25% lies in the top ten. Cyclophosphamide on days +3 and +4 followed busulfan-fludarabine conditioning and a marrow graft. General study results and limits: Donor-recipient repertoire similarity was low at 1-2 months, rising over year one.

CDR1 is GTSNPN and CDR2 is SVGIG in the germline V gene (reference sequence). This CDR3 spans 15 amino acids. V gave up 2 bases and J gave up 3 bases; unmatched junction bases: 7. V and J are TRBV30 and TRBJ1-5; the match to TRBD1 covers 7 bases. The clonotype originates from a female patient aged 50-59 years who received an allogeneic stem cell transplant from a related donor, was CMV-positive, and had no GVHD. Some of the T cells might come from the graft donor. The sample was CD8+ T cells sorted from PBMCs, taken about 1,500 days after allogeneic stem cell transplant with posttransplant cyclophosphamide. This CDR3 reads CAWSSGQAFNQPQHF. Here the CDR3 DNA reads TGTGCCTGGAGTTCAGGACAGGCGTTCAATCAGCCCCAGCATTTT. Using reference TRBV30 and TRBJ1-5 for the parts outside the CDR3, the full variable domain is SQTIHQWPATLVQPVGSPLSLECTVEGTSNPNLYWYRQAAGRGLQLLFYSVGIGQISSEVPQNLSASRPQDRQFILSSKKLLLSDSGFYLCAWSSGQAFNQPQHFGDGTRLSIL.